Sequencing of this T cell receptor beta chain was carried out in a study of cytomegalovirus exposure and HLA in healthy donors. Study-level points and caveats: When a later analysis was performed, an Asian-associated ancestry cluster reportedly had fewer N-insertions than the roughly 670-donor mean. Presence/absence analyses supposed approximately even sequencing depth among donors. According to the study, 180 or so TCR beta chains were cytomegalovirus-associated. Later analysis suggested most CMV-associated TCR beta chains were HLA-restricted.

A word on this clone: Its antigen remains unknown.

Primers for the PCR totalled 60 Vbeta and 13 Jbeta. The protocol was immunoSEQ multiplex PCR, while the TCRdb copy is restricted to in-frame clones and leaves out a portion. The table records more than 150,000 clones, 80% to 85% of them present only once. This CDR3 has 13 residues. CDR1 and CDR2 from the germline V gene are SGHVS and FNYEAQ. Trimming removed 1 base at V and 5 bases at J, with 8 bases between. The sample consisted of PBMCs. The receptor was isolated from a man in his forties in good health and CMV-seropositive. This sequence joins TRBV7-6 and TRBJ1-2; weak D call: TRBD1 (6 bases). The CDR3 is CASSLGTDYGYTF. CDR3 nucleotide sequence: TGTGCCAGCAGCTTAGGGACAGATTATGGCTACACCTTC.